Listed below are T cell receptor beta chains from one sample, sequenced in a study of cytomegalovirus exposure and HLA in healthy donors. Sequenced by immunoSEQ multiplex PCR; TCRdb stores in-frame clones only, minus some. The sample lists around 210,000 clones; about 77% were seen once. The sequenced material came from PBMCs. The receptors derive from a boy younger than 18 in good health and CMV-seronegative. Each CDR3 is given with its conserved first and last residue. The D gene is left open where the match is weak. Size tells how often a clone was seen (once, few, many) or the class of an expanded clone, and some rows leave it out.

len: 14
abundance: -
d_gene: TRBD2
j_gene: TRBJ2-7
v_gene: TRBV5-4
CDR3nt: TGTGCCAGCAGCTGGGGACTAGCGGGGGCCGAGCAGTACTTC
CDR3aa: CASSWGLAGAEQYF

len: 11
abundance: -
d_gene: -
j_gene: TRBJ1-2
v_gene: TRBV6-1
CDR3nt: TGTGCCAGCAGTTCCGTGCGTGGCTACACCTTC
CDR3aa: CASSSVRGYTF

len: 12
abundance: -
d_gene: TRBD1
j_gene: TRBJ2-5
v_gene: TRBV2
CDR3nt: TGTGCCAGCAGGGACAGGGGAGAGACCCAGTACTTC
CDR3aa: CASRDRGETQYF

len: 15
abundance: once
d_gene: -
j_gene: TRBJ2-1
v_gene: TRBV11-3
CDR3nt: TGTGCCAGCAGCGTGCACAGGGCTACCTACAATGAGCAGTTCTTC
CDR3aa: CASSVHRATYNEQFF

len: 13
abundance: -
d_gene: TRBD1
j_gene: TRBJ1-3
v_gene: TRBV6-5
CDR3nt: TGTGCCAGCCACAGGGGATCTGGAAACACCATATATTTT
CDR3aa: CASHRGSGNTIYF

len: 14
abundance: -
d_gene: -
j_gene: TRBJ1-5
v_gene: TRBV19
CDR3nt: TGTGCCAGTAGTAGGAGGGGTAGTAATCAGCCCCAGCATTTT
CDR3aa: CASSRRGSNQPQHF

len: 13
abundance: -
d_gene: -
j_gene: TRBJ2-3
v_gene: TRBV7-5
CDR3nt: TGTGTCAGAAGTTCACGGGCGGGAGATACGCAGTATTTT
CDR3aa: CVRSSRAGDTQYF

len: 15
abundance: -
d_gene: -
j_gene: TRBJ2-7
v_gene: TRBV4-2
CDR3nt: TGTGCCAGCAGCCAGCAACAGGGAAGCTCCTACGAGCAGTACTTC
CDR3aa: CASSQQQGSSYEQYF

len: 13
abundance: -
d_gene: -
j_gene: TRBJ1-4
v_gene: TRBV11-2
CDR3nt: TGTGCCAGCAGCCCCCCTAATACCGAAAAACTGTTTTTT
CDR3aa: CASSPPNTEKLFF

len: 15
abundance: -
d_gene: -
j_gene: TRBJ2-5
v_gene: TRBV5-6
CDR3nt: TGTGCCAGCAGCCCACTGCACACAGGTGGAGAGACCCAGTACTTC
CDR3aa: CASSPLHTGGETQYF

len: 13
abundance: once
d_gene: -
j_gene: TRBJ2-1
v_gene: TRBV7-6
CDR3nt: TGTGCCAGCAGCGGAGGACGAAGCGGTGAGCAGTTCTTC
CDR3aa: CASSGGRSGEQFF

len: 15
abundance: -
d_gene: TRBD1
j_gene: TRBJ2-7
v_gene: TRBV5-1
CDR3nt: TGCGCCAGCAGATCCGGGACAGGGGCTACCTACGAGCAGTACTTC
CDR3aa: CASRSGTGATYEQYF

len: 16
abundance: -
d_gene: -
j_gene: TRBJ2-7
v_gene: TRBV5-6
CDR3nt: TGTGCCAGCATTGGAGGGGGGGGAGGCCGCTCCTACGAGCAGTACTTC
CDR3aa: CASIGGGGGRSYEQYF

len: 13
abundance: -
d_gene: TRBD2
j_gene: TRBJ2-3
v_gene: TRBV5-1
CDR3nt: TGCGCCAGCAGGGCTAGCGGGGGGGATACGCAGTATTTT
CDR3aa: CASRASGGDTQYF

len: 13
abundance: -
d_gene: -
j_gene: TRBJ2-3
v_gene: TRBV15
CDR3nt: TGTGCCACCAGCAGAGTTCTCACAGATACGCAGTATTTT
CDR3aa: CATSRVLTDTQYF

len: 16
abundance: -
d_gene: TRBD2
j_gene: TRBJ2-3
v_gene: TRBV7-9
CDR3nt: TGTGCCAGCAGCACTGGACTAGCGATTAGCACAGATACGCAGTATTTT
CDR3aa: CASSTGLAISTDTQYF

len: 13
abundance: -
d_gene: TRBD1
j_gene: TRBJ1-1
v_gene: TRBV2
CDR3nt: TGTGCCAGCAGTCAGACAGGGGATCGGGAAGCTTTCTTT
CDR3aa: CASSQTGDREAFF

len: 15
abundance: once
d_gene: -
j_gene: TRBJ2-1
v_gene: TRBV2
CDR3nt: TGTGCCAGCAGTGTATCCGGGACAAGTTACAATGAGCAGTTCTTC
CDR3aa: CASSVSGTSYNEQFF

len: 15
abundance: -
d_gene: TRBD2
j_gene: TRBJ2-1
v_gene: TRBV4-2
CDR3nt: TGTGCCAGCAGCCAAGGGCGGGGGGGCATTCATGAGCAGTTCTTC
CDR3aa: CASSQGRGGIHEQFF

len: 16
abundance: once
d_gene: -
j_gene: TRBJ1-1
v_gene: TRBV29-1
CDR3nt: TGCAGCGCAGGAACCGGTCTGTGGACACCGAACACTGAAGCTTTCTTT
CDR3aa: CSAGTGLWTPNTEAFF

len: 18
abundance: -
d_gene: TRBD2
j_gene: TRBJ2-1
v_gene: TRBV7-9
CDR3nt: TGTGCCAGCAGCTTCTCTAATCGTCCGGGACTAGCTTCTAGTGAGCAGTTCTTC
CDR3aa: CASSFSNRPGLASSEQFF

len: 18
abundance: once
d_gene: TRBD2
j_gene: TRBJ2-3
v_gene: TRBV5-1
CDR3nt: TGCGCCAGCAGCTTGGGAGGGACTAGCGGGGGCCTGAGGGATACGCAGTATTTT
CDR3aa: CASSLGGTSGGLRDTQYF

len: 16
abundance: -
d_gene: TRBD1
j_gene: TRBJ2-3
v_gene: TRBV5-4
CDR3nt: TGTGCCAGCAGTCAACGCCGGGACAGCAACACAGATACGCAGTATTTT
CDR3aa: CASSQRRDSNTDTQYF

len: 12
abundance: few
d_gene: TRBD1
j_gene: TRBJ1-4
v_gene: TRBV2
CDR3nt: TGTGCCGGTAGACAGGGTTTTGAAAAACTGTTTTTT
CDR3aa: CAGRQGFEKLFF

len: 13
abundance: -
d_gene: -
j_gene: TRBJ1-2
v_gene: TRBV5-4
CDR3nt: TGTGCCAGCAGCTCTACAGTGACAGATGGCTACACCTTC
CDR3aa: CASSSTVTDGYTF

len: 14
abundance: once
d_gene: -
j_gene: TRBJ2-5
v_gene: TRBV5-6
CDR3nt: TGTGCCAGCAGCGGATCGACTAGCCAAGAGACCCAGTACTTC
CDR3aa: CASSGSTSQETQYF

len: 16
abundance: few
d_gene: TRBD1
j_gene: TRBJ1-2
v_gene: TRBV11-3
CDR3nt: TGTGCCAGCAGCTTAGATTCCCTGGACAGGGAGGGTGGCTACACCTTC
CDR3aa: CASSLDSLDREGGYTF

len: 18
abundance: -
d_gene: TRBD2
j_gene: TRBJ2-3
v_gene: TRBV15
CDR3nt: TGTGCCACCAGCAAACCCTTGGGAGGGGAGGGCGACACAGATACGCAGTATTTT
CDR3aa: CATSKPLGGEGDTDTQYF

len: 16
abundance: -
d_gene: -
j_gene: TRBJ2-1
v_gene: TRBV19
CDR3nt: TGTGCCACCGGGGGGATTTCGAGGGGGTACAACAATGAGCAGTTCTTC
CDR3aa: CATGGISRGYNNEQFF

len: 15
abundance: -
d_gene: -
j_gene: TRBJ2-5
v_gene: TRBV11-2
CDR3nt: TGTGCCAGCAGCTTAGAGAGGGGGAACCAAGAGACCCAGTACTTC
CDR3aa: CASSLERGNQETQYF

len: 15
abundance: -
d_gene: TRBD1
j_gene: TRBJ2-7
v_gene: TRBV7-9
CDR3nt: TGTGCCAGCAGCCCCGGGACAGGGATTTTTTACGAGCAGTACTTC
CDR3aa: CASSPGTGIFYEQYF

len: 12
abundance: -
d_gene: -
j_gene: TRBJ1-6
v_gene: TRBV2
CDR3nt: TGTGCCAGGGGGGCGGGCAATTCACCCCTCCACTTT
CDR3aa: CARGAGNSPLHF

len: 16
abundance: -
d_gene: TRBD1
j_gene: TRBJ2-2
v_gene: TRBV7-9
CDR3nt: TGTGCCAGCAGCTGGATCCCACAGGGGTACACCGGGGAGCTGTTTTTT
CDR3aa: CASSWIPQGYTGELFF

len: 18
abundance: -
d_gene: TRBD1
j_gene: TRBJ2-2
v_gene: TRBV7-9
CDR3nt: TGTGCCAGCAGCTTAGCGAGGTTAGGGACAGCGAACACCGGGGAGCTGTTTTTT
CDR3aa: CASSLARLGTANTGELFF

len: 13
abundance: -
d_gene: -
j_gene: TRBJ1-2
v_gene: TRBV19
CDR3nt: TGTGCCAGTAAGTGGCAGGGGAGGGATGGCTACACCTTC
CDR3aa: CASKWQGRDGYTF

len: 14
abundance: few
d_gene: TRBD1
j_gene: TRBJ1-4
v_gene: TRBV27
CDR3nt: TGTGCCAGCAGTTTGACAGGGGCTAATGAAAAACTGTTTTTT
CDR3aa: CASSLTGANEKLFF

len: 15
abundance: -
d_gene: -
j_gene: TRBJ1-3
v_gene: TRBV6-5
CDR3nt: TGTGCCAGCACCCTGACTGTGAGCTCTGGAAACACCATATATTTT
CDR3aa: CASTLTVSSGNTIYF

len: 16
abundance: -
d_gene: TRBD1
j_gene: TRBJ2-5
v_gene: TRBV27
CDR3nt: TGTGCCAGCAGACGACAGGGGAGCTATGAGGAGGGGACCCAGTACTTC
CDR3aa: CASRRQGSYEEGTQYF

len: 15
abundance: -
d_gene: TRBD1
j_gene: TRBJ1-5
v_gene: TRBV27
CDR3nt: TGTGCCAGCAGTCAGGCCGGACAGGGGAATCAGCCCCAGCATTTT
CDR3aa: CASSQAGQGNQPQHF

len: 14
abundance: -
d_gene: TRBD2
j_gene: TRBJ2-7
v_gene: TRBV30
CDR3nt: TGTGCCTGGACCCGGACTAGTATTTCCTACGAGCAGTACTTC
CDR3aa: CAWTRTSISYEQYF

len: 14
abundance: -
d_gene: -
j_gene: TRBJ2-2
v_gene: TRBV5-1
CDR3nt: TGCGCCAGCAGCTTTTTCACTAGCACCGGGGAGCTGTTTTTT
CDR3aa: CASSFFTSTGELFF

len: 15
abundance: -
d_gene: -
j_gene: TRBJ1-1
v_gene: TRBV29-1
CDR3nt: TGCAGCGCTGCACAGGGTTGGGGCATGAACACTGAAGCTTTCTTT
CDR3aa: CSAAQGWGMNTEAFF

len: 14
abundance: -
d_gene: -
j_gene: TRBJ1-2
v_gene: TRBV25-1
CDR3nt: TGTGCCAGCAGTGAATATTGGGAGGATTATGGCTACACCTTC
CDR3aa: CASSEYWEDYGYTF

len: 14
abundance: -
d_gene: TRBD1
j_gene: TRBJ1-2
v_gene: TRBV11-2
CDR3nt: TGTGCCAGCAGCTTATCCGACAGGGTGGGTGGCTACACCTTC
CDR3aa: CASSLSDRVGGYTF

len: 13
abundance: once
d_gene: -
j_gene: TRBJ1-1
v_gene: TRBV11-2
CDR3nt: TGTGCCAGCAGCCAAACCGGGGGCACTGAAGCTTTCTTT
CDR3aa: CASSQTGGTEAFF

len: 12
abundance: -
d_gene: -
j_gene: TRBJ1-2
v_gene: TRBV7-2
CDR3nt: TGTGCCAGCAGCTTACGACAGTATGGCTACACCTTC
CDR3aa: CASSLRQYGYTF

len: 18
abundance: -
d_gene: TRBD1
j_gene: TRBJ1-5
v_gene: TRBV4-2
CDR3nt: TGTGCCAGCAGCCACCCCAGCCCCGACAGGGAAAACAATCAGCCCCAGCATTTT
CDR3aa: CASSHPSPDRENNQPQHF

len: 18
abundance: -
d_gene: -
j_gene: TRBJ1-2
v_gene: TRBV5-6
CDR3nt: TGTGCCAGCAGCCCTTACACAGCTTCTCCTACCCCTAACTATGGCTACACCTTC
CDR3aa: CASSPYTASPTPNYGYTF

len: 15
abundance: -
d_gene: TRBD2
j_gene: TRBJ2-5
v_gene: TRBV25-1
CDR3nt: TGTGCCAGCAGTGAATCGGAGACTAGCGGGTTTCCCGAGTACTTC
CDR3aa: CASSESETSGFPEYF

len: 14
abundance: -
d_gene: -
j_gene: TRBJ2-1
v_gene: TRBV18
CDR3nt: TGTGCCAGCTCACCGTCCCTTGACGGGAATGAGCAGTTCTTC
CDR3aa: CASSPSLDGNEQFF

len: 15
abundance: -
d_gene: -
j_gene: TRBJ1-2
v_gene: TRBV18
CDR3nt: TGTGCCAGCTCCCCGGGAGGCTCCCACCCGGGGGGCTACACCTTC
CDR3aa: CASSPGGSHPGGYTF

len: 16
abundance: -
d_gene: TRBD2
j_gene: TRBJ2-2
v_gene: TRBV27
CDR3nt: TGTGCCAGCAGTTTATTGCTAGCGGGAGATCCCGGGGAGCTGTTTTTT
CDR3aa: CASSLLLAGDPGELFF

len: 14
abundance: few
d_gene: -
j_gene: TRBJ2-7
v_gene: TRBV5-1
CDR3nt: TGCGCCAGCAGCTTGGTGGCTAGTGACGGCGAGCAGTACTTC
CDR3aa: CASSLVASDGEQYF

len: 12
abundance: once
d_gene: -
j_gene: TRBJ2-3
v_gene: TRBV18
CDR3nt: TGTGCCAGCTCCCCCCCTCAGGGCGGGCAGTATTTT
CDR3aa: CASSPPQGGQYF

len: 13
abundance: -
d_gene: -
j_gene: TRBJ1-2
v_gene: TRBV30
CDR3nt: TGTGCCTGGAGTGCCTCCGGGGACTATGGCTACACCTTC
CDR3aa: CAWSASGDYGYTF

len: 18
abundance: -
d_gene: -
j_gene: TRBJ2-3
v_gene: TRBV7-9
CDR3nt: TGTTCCAGCAGCTTAGAGGGAACCGGGGTTGGGGGCACAGATACGCAGTATTTT
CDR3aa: CSSSLEGTGVGGTDTQYF

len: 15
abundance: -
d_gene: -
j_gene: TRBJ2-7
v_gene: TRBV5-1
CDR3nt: TGCGCCAGCAGCCCGGAAACGGATCGGAGTTACGAGCAGTACTTC
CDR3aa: CASSPETDRSYEQYF

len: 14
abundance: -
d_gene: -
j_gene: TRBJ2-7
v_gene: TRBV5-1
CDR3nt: TGCGCCAGCAGCCGAGTCTACCCAGGTAGCGAGCAGTACTTC
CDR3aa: CASSRVYPGSEQYF

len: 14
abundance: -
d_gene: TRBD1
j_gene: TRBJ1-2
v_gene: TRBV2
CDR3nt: TGTGCCAGCAGTGAATTGGGGACAGTCTATGGCTACACCTTC
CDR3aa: CASSELGTVYGYTF

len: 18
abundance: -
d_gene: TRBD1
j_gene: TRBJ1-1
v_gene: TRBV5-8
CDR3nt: TGTGCCAGCAGCTTGTTCAGAGGACAGGGGGCGCCGGGGACTGAAGCTTTCTTT
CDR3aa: CASSLFRGQGAPGTEAFF